The T cell receptor beta chain described here comes from a study of shared clonotypes between healthy human individuals (dated by TCRdb to the early 2020s). Turning to the overall study: The cohort included a few men and a couple of women between 18 and 49 years of age. To increase sequencing depth and limit assay-specific biases, TCR repertoire library preparation and sequencing were carried out by different laboratories using diverse techniques. To estimate repertoire size and how much clonotypes are shared between individuals, the study performed deep sequencing of blood TCR repertoires from five healthy adults. For each donor, CD4 naive and CD4 memory were each given three plates, CD8 naive was given two plates, and CD8 memory was given one plate. Per donor, leukapheresis produced somewhere between about 0.94 and 9 billion PBMCs.

TCR CDR3 regions were amplified from genomic DNA by multiplex PCR using the deep immunoSEQ assay. Extracted genomic DNA from each cell subset was distributed evenly across all wells of several immunoSEQ 96-well plates, and each plate was treated as a replicate. For sorted subsets, approximately 200 ng of genomic DNA, equivalent to roughly 33,000 T cell genomes, went into each replicate PCR. Purified libraries were quantified with a Qubit 3.0 fluorometer, sized on a Bioanalyzer 2100, and re-quantified with the KAPA Library Quantification kit. Every immunoSEQ 96-well plate was sequenced on a dedicated single-read 150-cycle Illumina NextSeq 550 flow cell. In the paper's pipeline: Because the immunoSEQ output held only junctional sequences and lacked quality scores, the filtering could not match the filtering applied to full-length reads. Sequences were annotated with PyIR, a Python wrapper for IgBLAST v1.9, using IMGT germline references to assign V/J genes and CDR3. Reads were removed for weak V/J assignments (E-value above 1e-6), missing CDR3, stop codons, out-of-frame junctions, or ambiguous translated residues. V3J clonotypes were defined as sequences sharing an identical inferred V gene, J gene, and CDR3 amino acid sequence. Percentage overlap between repertoires was calculated by dividing the number of shared unique clonotypes by the size of the smaller repertoire. Three approaches were used to assess repertoire richness: RTK rarefaction, the Chao1 estimator, and Recon v2.1 estimates of unobserved clonotypes. Generation probabilities were computed with OLGA for all TCRbeta clonotypes obtained by the gDNA method from several donors. TCRdb holds this immuneACCESS table with in-frame rearrangements only. Some clones are missing; in checked studies, unresolved V genes explain under half, and the rest has no known cause. The DNA was the basis for D and trimming; V, J and clone size are from that table. The sample table lists over a million clones, 95% to 97% of them with a count of one. The ten biggest clones cover roughly 1.2% of the sample.

The CDR3 contains 15 residues, cysteine and phenylalanine counted. Of the read, only the CDR3 DNA is kept; its 45 bases are in frame from base 1. The germline V and J ends show losses of 5 bases and 5 bases respectively, and no gene match explains 7 bases of the junction. From the germline V gene, CDR1 is SGHRS and CDR2 is YFSETQ. Healthy HIV-negative adults with no recently reported acute infections or vaccinations were included as donors. Every donor was a Caucasian adult residing in Nashville, Tennessee, USA. Magnetic negative selection was used to enrich CD4+ T cells, after which naive cells were positively selected on CD45RA and the negative fraction became the memory subset. Blood was collected by leukapheresis, and PBMCs were isolated by Ficoll-Histopaque density gradient centrifugation and then cryopreserved in liquid nitrogen vapor phase. Analytical flow cytometry was used to check the purity and quantity of each magnetically sorted T cell population. Genomic DNA was isolated from each sorted fraction and quantified by UV absorbance on a Nanodrop 2000c.

What the research found in general, with its limitations: When four donors were compared, the shared fraction of clonotypes was about 5.2% for naive CD4, around 4% for naive CD8, 2.3% for memory CD4, and 0.4% for memory CD8. Rarefaction of sorted-subset datasets indicated incomplete sequencing despite the large sequencing depth. Compared with non-shared clonotypes, clonotypes shared by all four sorted-subset donors had higher generation probabilities. The genetic and exposure-history diversity represented was limited by the small number of donors. Estimated clonotype richness was generally larger for naive than for memory subsets. Pairwise subsampling indicated that sequencing depth was expected to affect the degree of clonotype sharing among donors. Sampling was restricted to blood, and TCR repertoires in tissues likely differ from the TCR repertoires found in blood.

Of note for this clone: Its antigen is currently not known. Base qualities are missing; no much larger clone stands one base away.

The chain employs TRBV5-1 and TRBJ2-2; the junction holds 9 bases that match TRBD1. This TCR was sampled from a man aged 25 to 45 in good health. The sample taken for sequencing was naive CD4+ T cells sorted from blood. Interpreted using the paper, the cell subset or site label stands for: CD45RA+ positively selected. The DNA reads TGCGCCAGCAGAACAGGGGGCTGGGATACCGGGGAGCTGTTTTTT. It codes for CASRTGGWDTGELFF.